This TCR beta chain was identified in a study of T cell changes during pregnancy in multiple sclerosis (dated by TCRdb to about 2019). A note on the overall study: In women with multiple sclerosis, the researchers looked at how the T cell repertoire shifted as pregnancy progressed.

V has 4 bases trimmed and J has 3 bases trimmed; junction bases matching no gene number 8. The CDR3 numbers 15 residues from cysteine through phenylalanine. The CDR3 DNA has 45 bases and is translated from base 1. Per the germline V gene, SGHVS is the CDR1 and FNYEAQ is the CDR2. Turning to this clone: The antigen it recognizes is unknown. Base qualities are not at hand, and no much larger clone is one base apart.

The library came from the immunoSEQ multiplex PCR assay. TCRdb provides this immuneACCESS table in a form limited to in-frame rearrangements. Some clones are lacking; in checked studies, under half of them reflect an unresolved V gene, and why the rest are absent is not known. This sample lists approximately 63,000 clones; over 90% were detected once. The ten largest account for 2% to 3% of the sample. The starting material was CD8+ T cells from peripheral blood mononuclear cells, obtained in the third trimester of pregnancy. This sequence originates from a female donor with multiple sclerosis, enrolled in a pregnancy study. The rearrangement joined TRBV7-6 to TRBJ2-5; 7 central nucleotides agree with TRBD2. The CDR3 reads CASSSPGRGEETQYF. The DNA sequence follows: TGTGCCAGCAGCTCCCCGGGACGGGGGGAAGAGACCCAGTACTTC.